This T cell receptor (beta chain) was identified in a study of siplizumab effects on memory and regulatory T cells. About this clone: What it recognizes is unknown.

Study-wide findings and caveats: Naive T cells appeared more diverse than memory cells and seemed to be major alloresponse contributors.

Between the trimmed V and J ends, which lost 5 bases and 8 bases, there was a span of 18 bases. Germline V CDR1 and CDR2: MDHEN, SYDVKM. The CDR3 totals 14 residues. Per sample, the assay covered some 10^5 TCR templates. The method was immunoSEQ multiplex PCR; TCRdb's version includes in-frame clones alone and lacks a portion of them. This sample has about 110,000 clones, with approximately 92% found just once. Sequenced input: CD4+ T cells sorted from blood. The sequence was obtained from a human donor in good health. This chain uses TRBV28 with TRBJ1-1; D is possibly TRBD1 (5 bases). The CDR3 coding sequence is TGTGCCAGCAGTCCAGGGACCGTGGGTGTGGAAGCTTTCTTT. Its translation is CASSPGTVGVEAFF.